The present TCR beta chain was sequenced within a study of T cell responses to AZD1222 COVID-19 vaccine. Study context: Pooling covered second doses at about 4 or about 12 weeks.

Study-wide findings and caveats: Spike-specific TCR breadth and depth rose after two AZD1222 doses.

This CDR3 spans 15 amino acids. Germline loops: CDR1 KGHSY, CDR2 FQNENV. V dropped 1 base and J dropped 1 base, with 11 bases sitting between them. About this clone: Antigen: not known.

Assay used: immunoSEQ multiplex PCR; TCRdb lists only in-frame clones, some missing. The sample has 100,000 or so clones, around nine tenths seen once. This clonotype originated in an adult in good health. The material was peripheral blood, obtained on day 0 of AZD1222 vaccination. The chain joins TRBV16 to TRBJ2-7; D gene ambiguous. CDR3 amino acids: CASSQLSTVSYEQYF. In nucleotides, the CDR3 is TGTGCCAGCAGCCAATTAAGCACAGTGTCCTACGAGCAGTACTTC.